This TCR beta chain was found in a study of blood T cell repertoires in COVID-19. Study in general: The study drew acute and convalescent COVID-19 samples from the United States, Italy and Spain. Nucleic acid was either cDNA or gDNA, and it came from T cells, B-cell-depleted T cells, or PBMCs.

The germline V and J ends were trimmed by 2 bases and 5 bases, with 4 bases remaining between them. This CDR3 spans 11 amino acids. CDR1 and CDR2 (germline): SGHDT, YYEEEE. In the authors' workflow: Quantification of nucleated cells was approximated via reference gene primer amplification. Produced via immunoSEQ multiplex PCR; TCRdb's table is partial and in-frame only. The V and J calls and clone size are taken from that table; D and trimming were inferred from the DNA. Of around 97,000 clones listed, just under 85% are singletons. The chain joins TRBV5-6 to TRBJ2-5; D gene uncertain. The clonotype originates from an older man with acute or convalescent COVID-19. The sample taken for sequencing was peripheral blood. The CDR3 protein is CASSFYETQYF. The CDR3 DNA sequence: TGTGCCAGCAGCTTCTATGAGACCCAGTACTTC.